The 17 T cell receptor beta chains listed next were all sequenced from one sample in a study of blood T cells in healthy people across ages. Together with a sample-barcoded 5' primer, a J-beta primer mix was included in a second PCR lasting about 6 to 12 cycles. TCRdb called the 5' RACE reads again in MiXCR, with one record for every CDR3 protein. Altogether about 670,000 distinct CDR3 sequences are present, over 40% being singletons, with the ten largest covering roughly 12%. Sequenced material: blood. The receptors derive from a woman of 80 years or more in good health.

In this sample, this clonotype turned up a few times. This sequence joins TRBV6-2 or TRBV6-3 and TRBJ2-5; D may be TRBD2 (6 bases). CDR3 length equals 15 residues. Germline assignment: CDR1 MNHEY and CDR2 SVGEGT. Trimming left V 6 bases short and J 4 bases short, with 18 bases between. Here the CDR3 reads CASSLTGGGTETQYF. The CDR3 DNA follows: TGTGCCAGCAGCCTTACCGGCGGAGGGACAGAGACCCAGTACTTC.

This clonotype came up many times. The chain recombines TRBV5-1 with TRBJ2-7; possibly TRBD2 for D (5 bases). Germline CDR1 SGHRS, CDR2 YFSETQ. Trimming stripped 4 bases from V and 1 base from J, with 15 bases between. This CDR3 region has 15 residues. CDR3 protein: CASSPGLLGSYEQYF. The CDR3 DNA reads as TGCGCCAGCAGCCCTGGACTCTTAGGATCCTACGAGCAGTACTTC.

Details on this clonotype: Possible read error: a much larger clone is one base away. The chain joins TRBV15 to TRBJ2-3; D is undetermined. The CDR3 runs 14 residues. Germline V CDR1 and CDR2: LNHNV, YYDKDF (reference sequence). The V end was cut by 0 bases, the J end by 4 bases, with 8 bases between. The DNA for the CDR3 is TGTGCCACCAGCAGAGAGCGGTTCGCAGATACGCAGTATTTT. Its protein is CATSRERFADTQYF. Full variable domain (missing parts from reference TRBV15 and TRBJ2-3): DAMVIQNPRYQVTQFGKPVTLSCSQTLNHNVMYWYQQKSSQAPKLLFHYYDKDFNNEADTPDNFQSRRPNTSFCFLDIRSPGLGDTAMYLCATSRERFADTQYFGPGTRLTVL.

The chain carries TRBV3-1 and TRBJ2-2; D may be TRBD1 (5 bases). Between the trimmed V and J ends, which lost 0 bases and 5 bases, there was a span of 13 bases. This CDR3 has 16 amino acids. Germline V gene lookup returns CDR1 LGHDT and CDR2 YNNKEL (reference sequence). This chain's CDR3 is CASSQDARGKTGELFF. CDR3 nucleotide sequence: TGTGCCAGCAGCCAAGATGCAAGGGGAAAAACCGGGGAGCTGTTTTTT.

The rearrangement joins TRBV4-2 to TRBJ1-2; D remains ambiguous. Trimming stripped 4 bases from V and 8 bases from J, with 14 bases between. Germline values: CDR1 LGHNA, CDR2 YNFKEQ. This CDR3 contains 13 residues. The chain's CDR3 is CASSPPGSGGYTF. The CDR3 DNA follows: TGTGCCAGCAGCCCTCCCGGCTCGGGAGGCTACACCTTC.

The chain joins TRBV20-1 to TRBJ1-6, with no clear D. CDR1 and CDR2 (germline): DFQATT, SNEGSKA (reference sequence). The germline V and J ends were trimmed by 5 bases and 18 bases, with 20 bases remaining between them. The CDR3 is 12 amino acids. The CDR3 sequence is CSAAAVRTAPHF. Here the CDR3 DNA reads TGCAGTGCTGCCGCTGTCCGCACAGCCCCCCACTTT.

This chain joins TRBV29-1 and TRBJ2-7; 7 bases align to TRBD1. This CDR3 has 13 residues. In germline, CDR1 is SQVTM, CDR2 ANQGSEA. The V and J ends lost 5 bases and 0 bases, in that order; junction bases with no gene match: 4. Here the CDR3 reads CSVCDRASYEQYF. CDR3 bases: TGCAGCGTTTGCGACAGGGCCTCCTACGAGCAGTACTTC.

In DNA, the CDR3 is TGCAGTGCTGGACTGGGGGCTAGCAGATCCTACGAGCAGTACTTC. This translates into CSAGLGASRSYEQYF. The rearrangement links TRBV20-1 to TRBJ2-7; weak D call: TRBD1 (6 bases). Trimming took off 5 bases at V and 1 base at J, with 18 bases between the two ends. Per the germline V gene, CDR1 is DFQATT and CDR2 is SNEGSKA (reference sequence). CDR3 length: 15 amino acids.

This chain joins TRBV12-3 or TRBV12-4 and TRBJ2-5; a possible D gene is TRBD2 (5 bases). CDR3 length: 17 amino acids. The ends were cut back, 4 bases at V and 7 bases at J, with 25 bases in the middle. The CDR3 sequence: CASSSRTSRGPPGTQYF. The CDR3 DNA reads as TGTGCCAGCAGTTCCCGGACCTCCCGGGGTCCGCCCGGGACCCAGTACTTC.

The chain joins TRBV10-3 to TRBJ1-1; TRBD1 matches at 8 bases. The junction had 5 bases not matched to a gene; V was cut back by 6 bases and J by 2 bases. The V gene's germline CDR1 is ENHRY and CDR2 SYGVKD. The CDR3 is 14 amino acids. The DNA of the CDR3 is TGTGCCATCAGAATCGGACAGGGAAACACTGAAGCTTTCTTT. Encoded protein: CAIRIGQGNTEAFF.

The chain recombines TRBV29-1 with TRBJ1-4, with D perhaps matching TRBD1 (5 bases). CDR1 SQVTM and CDR2 ANQGSEA come from the germline V gene. This CDR3 has 14 residues. Trimming removed 4 bases from V and 0 bases from J, with 9 bases in between. The CDR3 nucleotides read TGCAGCGTTGCTGACAGAGCAACTAATGAAAAACTGTTTTTT. It translates to CSVADRATNEKLFF.

This clonotype was counted only a few times. The V gene is TRBV18, the J gene TRBJ1-2, with TRBD1 matching 8 bases. The CDR3 covers 16 residues. Per germline, CDR1 KGHSH and CDR2 LQKENI. The junction had 5 bases not matched to a gene; V was cut back by 2 bases and J by 0 bases. CDR3 DNA: TGTGCCAGCTCACCAATGACAGGGGCCACTAACTATGGCTACACCTTC. Translating it yields CASSPMTGATNYGYTF.

The rearrangement links TRBV10-3 to TRBJ2-2; 7 bases line up with TRBD1. In germline, CDR1 is ENHRY, CDR2 SYGVKD. This CDR3 region has 16 residues. J was trimmed by 3 bases and V by 6 bases; bases with no gene match: 10. The CDR3 region has the DNA TGTGCCATCAGCTCCGTCAGGGGGACCTACACCGGGGAGCTGTTTTTT. This encodes CAISSVRGTYTGELFF.

Notes on this clonotype: A much larger clone lies a single base off, so this may be a read error. This rearrangement joins TRBV20-1 to TRBJ2-1, with D possibly TRBD1 on 6 matching bases. Germline CDR1 and CDR2: DFQATT and SNEGSKA (reference sequence). The CDR3 length is 12 residues. The CDR3 sequence is CGARDGGYEQFF. The CDR3 coding sequence is TGCGGTGCTAGAGATGGGGGCTATGAGCAGTTCTTC.

This chain connects TRBV5-1 to TRBJ1-2; D is unclear. The CDR3 covers 15 residues. The germline V and J ends were trimmed by 5 bases and 3 bases, with 17 bases remaining between them. The germline CDR1 and CDR2 sequences are SGHRS and YFSETQ. CDR3: CASSQGQRNDYGYTF. CDR3 bases: TGCGCCAGCAGTCAAGGGCAGCGCAACGACTATGGCTACACCTTC. The variable domain in full, with the rest retrieved from reference TRBV5-1 and TRBJ1-2, is KAGVTQTPRYLIKTRGQQVTLSCSPISGHRSVSWYQQTPGQGLQFLFEYFSETQRNKGNFPGRFSGRQFSNSRSEMNVSTLELGDSALYLCASSQGQRNDYGYTFGSGTRLTVV.

The rearrangement links TRBV5-1 to TRBJ2-3; 11 positions match TRBD2. With V trimmed by 6 bases and J by 3 bases, 6 bases remained unmatched. Germline V gives CDR1 SGHRS, CDR2 YFSETQ. The CDR3 consists of 15 residues. The CDR3 DNA reads as TGCGCCAGCACTTCTCTAGCGGGAGGAACAGATACGCAGTATTTT. It is translated as CASTSLAGGTDTQYF.

As for this clonotype: At one end, the junction sequence differs from germline, possibly due to a read error. The chain employs TRBV20-1 and TRBJ1-5; D not resolved. The CDR3 runs to 11 residues. Germline CDR1 reads DFQATT; CDR2 reads SNEGSKA (reference sequence). The CDR3 DNA follows: TGCAGTGCTAGTGAGTCTCAGCCCCGGCATTTT. It specifies CSASESQPRHF.